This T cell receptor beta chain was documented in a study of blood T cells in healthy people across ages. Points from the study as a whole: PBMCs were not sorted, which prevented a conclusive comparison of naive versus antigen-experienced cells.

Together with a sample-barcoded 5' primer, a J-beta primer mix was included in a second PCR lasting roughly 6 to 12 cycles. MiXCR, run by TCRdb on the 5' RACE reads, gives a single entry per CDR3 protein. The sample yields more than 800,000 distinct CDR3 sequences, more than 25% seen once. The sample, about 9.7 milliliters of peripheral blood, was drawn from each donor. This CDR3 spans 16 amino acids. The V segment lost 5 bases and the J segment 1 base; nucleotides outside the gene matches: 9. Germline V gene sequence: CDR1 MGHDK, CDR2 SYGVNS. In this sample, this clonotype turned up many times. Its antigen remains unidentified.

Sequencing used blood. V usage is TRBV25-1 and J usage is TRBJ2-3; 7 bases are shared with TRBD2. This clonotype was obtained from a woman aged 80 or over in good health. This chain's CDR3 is CASSPSRGVRTDTQYF. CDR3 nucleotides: TGTGCCAGCAGTCCCTCCCGGGGGGTTCGCACAGATACGCAGTATTTT.